The clone carrying this TCR beta chain came up many times. The antigen is not known. Preparing the TCRbeta library involved the use of unique molecular identifiers. TCRdb used MiXCR to reprocess the PCR reads, holding one entry per CDR3 protein. Among under 300,000 distinct CDR3 sequences listed, 11% were seen once. The CDR3 spans 14 residues. Trimming took 8 bases from V and 0 from J; bases not matched to a gene: 5. Germline loops: CDR1 SGHRS, CDR2 YFSETQ. These data are taken from a study of T-cell reconstitution after alpha-beta-depleted transplantation in children. General observations from the study: Several patients had high TCRbeta diversity at day 60; it came from surviving recipient T cells and thymic progenitors. The authors attributed T-cell counts and diversity one year after transplant mostly to newly produced T cells. The study reportedly traced alpha-beta T cells about two months after transplant to several hundred expanded graft clones.

The input for sequencing was peripheral blood, taken 180 days after TCRalphabeta/CD19-depleted stem cell transplant. The sequence derives from a male patient aged 2 to 10 who had a stem cell transplant for chronic granulomatous disease, so the T cells may come from the graft donor. The chain joins TRBV5-1 to TRBJ1-1; TRBD1 agrees at 9 bases. This chain's CDR3 is CASGTGNMNTEAFF. The CDR3 DNA reads as TGCGCCAGTGGGACAGGGAATATGAACACTGAAGCTTTCTTT.